This TCR beta chain appears in the sequencing data of a study of blood T cell repertoires in COVID-19. The overall study: The origin of the acute and convalescent COVID-19 samples was the United States, Italy and Spain.

This study enrolled people aged roughly 18 to 90 from about two dozen US geographic areas. The method was immunoSEQ multiplex PCR; TCRdb's version includes in-frame clones alone and lacks a portion of them. The sample has over 250,000 clones, approximately 88% seen once. The germline CDR1 and CDR2 sequences are SGHTA and FQGNSA. The CDR3 is made up of 15 amino acids. V was clipped by 5 bases and J by 4 bases, with 15 bases between them. The rearrangement joins TRBV7-2 to TRBJ1-3; D is perhaps TRBD1 (5 bases). Material for sequencing was PBMCs or T cells enriched from blood (not recorded which). The source of this sequence is a young woman who had recovered from COVID-19. CDR3 bases: TGTGCCAGCAGCCCGCACCGGGACTCCGGAAACACCATATATTTT. This sequence encodes CASSPHRDSGNTIYF.